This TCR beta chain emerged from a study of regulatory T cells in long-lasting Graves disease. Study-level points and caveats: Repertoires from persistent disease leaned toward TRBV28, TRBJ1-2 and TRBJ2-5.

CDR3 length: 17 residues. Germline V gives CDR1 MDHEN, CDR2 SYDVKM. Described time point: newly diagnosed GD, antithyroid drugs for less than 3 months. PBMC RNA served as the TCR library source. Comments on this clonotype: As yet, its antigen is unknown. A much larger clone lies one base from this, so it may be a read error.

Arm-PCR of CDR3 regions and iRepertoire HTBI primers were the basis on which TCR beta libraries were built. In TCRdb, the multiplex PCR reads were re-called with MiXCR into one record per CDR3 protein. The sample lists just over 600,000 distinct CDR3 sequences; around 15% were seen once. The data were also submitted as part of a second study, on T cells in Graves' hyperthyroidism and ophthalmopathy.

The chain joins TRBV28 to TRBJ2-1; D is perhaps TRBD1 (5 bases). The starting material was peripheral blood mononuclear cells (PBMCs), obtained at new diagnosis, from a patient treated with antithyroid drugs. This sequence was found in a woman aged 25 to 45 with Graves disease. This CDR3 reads CAGSLGQGSFSYNEQFF. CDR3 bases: TGTGCCGGCAGTTTGGGCCAGGGCTCTTTCTCCTACAATGAGCAGTTCTTC. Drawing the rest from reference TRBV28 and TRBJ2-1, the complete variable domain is DVKVTQSSRYLVKRTGEKVFLECVQDMDHENMFWYRQDPGLGLRLIYFSYDVKMKEKGDIPEGYSVSREKKERFSLILESASTNQTSMYLCAGSLGQGSFSYNEQFFGPGTRLTVL.